These T cell receptor beta chains were read from a single sample in a study of T cell responses to AZD1222 COVID-19 vaccine. TCRdb keeps only in-frame clones here, not all; method: immunoSEQ multiplex PCR. The sample gives over 100,000 clones, more than 70% of which show up once; around 4.6% is in the top ten. Sequencing used peripheral blood, obtained 28 days after the second AZD1222 dose. The receptors were sampled from an adult who received the AZD1222 COVID-19 vaccine. The CDR3 runs from the conserved cysteine through the conserved F or W. The order of the fields is CDR3 protein, CDR3 DNA, V gene, J gene, D gene. The D gene is left open where the match is weak.

CASSLGPNTEAFF	TGTGCCAGCAGCCTCGGACCGAACACTGAAGCTTTCTTT	TRBV12-3/TRBV12-4	TRBJ1-1	-
CASSSRWSGGETQYF	TGTGCCAGCAGCTCCCGATGGTCTGGGGGGGAGACCCAGTACTTC	TRBV5-4	TRBJ2-5	-
CASSLVSATYEQYF	TGTGCCAGCAGCTTGGTGTCAGCCACCTACGAGCAGTACTTC	TRBV5-6	TRBJ2-7	-
CASTFGLAGADTQYF	TGTGCCAGCACCTTCGGACTAGCGGGAGCAGATACGCAGTATTTT	TRBV7-2	TRBJ2-3	TRBD2
CASSFNFNRYNEQFF	TGTGCCAGCAGTTTTAATTTTAACCGCTACAATGAGCAGTTCTTC	TRBV27	TRBJ2-1	-
CAWGGRTSYEQYF	TGTGCCTGGGGCGGGAGGACATCCTACGAGCAGTACTTC	TRBV30	TRBJ2-7	TRBD2
CASSPRQGGYTF	TGTGCCAGTAGTCCAAGACAGGGTGGCTACACCTTC	TRBV19	TRBJ1-2	TRBD1
CASSYGGVNYGYTF	TGTGCCAGCAGTTACGGAGGCGTAAACTATGGCTACACCTTC	TRBV6-5	TRBJ1-2	-
CASSRSGRIEDEQFF	TGCGCCAGCAGCCGGTCGGGGCGAATTGAGGATGAGCAGTTCTTC	TRBV5-1	TRBJ2-1	-
CASTGHEQFF	TGTGCCAGCACGGGGCATGAGCAGTTCTTC	TRBV12-3/TRBV12-4	TRBJ2-1	-